This T cell receptor (beta chain) originates from a study of cytomegalovirus exposure and HLA in healthy donors. This PCR relied on a set of 60 Vbeta primers and 13 Jbeta primers. Sequenced by immunoSEQ multiplex PCR; TCRdb stores in-frame clones only, minus some. The sample carries under 150,000 clones, 82% recorded once. About this clone: Other nucleotide sequences in the sample specify the same CDR3.

This sequence was found in a woman aged 18-30 years in good health and CMV-seronegative. The sample consisted of PBMCs.

The CDR3, as DNA: TGTGCCAGCAGCCCCAGCGGGGGTAGCACAGATACGCAGTATTTT. It specifies CASSPSGGSTDTQYF. The chain links TRBV6-4 to TRBJ2-3, with 8 bases matching TRBD2. The CDR3 extends over 15 amino acids. Germline CDR1 reads MRHNA; CDR2 reads SNTAGT. V shed 6 bases, J shed 0 bases, and the junction held 5 bases outside the gene matches.